This entry lists 22 T cell receptor beta chains sequenced from one sample in a study of beta chain features in type 1 diabetes. Study-wide points: Shortening that was moderate but significant affected the TCRB CDR3s of Type 1 diabetes patients in all four CD4+ subsets.

Investigators reverse transcribed all isolated RNA, so they sequenced expressed TCRB transcripts. Profiling relied on immunoSEQ multiplex PCR, and the TCRdb table lists in-frame clones only, not all of them. The data hold roughly 100,000 clones, with 28% observed a single time. These receptors are not linked to any known antigen. The source material was central memory CD4+ T cells from blood. Every receptor here comes from a woman aged 18-30 years with type 1 diabetes.

The sample holds a few counts of this clone. This chain joins TRBV19 and TRBJ1-5, with TRBD1 as a possible D gene (6 bases). Germline V gives CDR1 LNHDA, CDR2 SQIVND (reference sequence). The CDR3 has 15 residues. The ends were cut back, 5 bases at V and 0 bases at J, with 11 bases in the middle. The CDR3 nucleotides are TGTGCCAGTAGTCCCTGGGACAATAGCAATCAGCCCCAGCATTTT. Translation gives CASSPWDNSNQPQHF.

This clone appeared a few times. The V call is TRBV14, the J call TRBJ2-2; 13 bases align to TRBD2. The V and J ends lost 5 bases and 9 bases, in that order; junction bases with no gene match: 9. The CDR3 runs to 16 residues. Per germline, CDR1 SGHDN and CDR2 FVKESK. The CDR3 DNA reads TGTGCCAGCAGCTACGGACTAGCGGGAGTGCACCGGGAGCTGTTTTTT. Amino acids: CASSYGLAGVHRELFF.

In its sample, this clone was seen a few times. V usage is TRBV5-1 and J usage is TRBJ2-1, with 7 bases identical to TRBD1. V lost 7 bases to trimming and J lost 7 bases; unmatched junction nucleotides: 14. The CDR3 contains 15 residues. CDR1 and CDR2 (germline): SGHRS, YFSETQ. CDR3 amino acids: CASGERAFRGNEQFF. CDR3 DNA: TGCGCCAGCGGGGAACGCGCTTTCAGGGGGAATGAGCAGTTCTTC. The complete variable domain, with remaining parts taken from reference TRBV5-1 and TRBJ2-1, reads KAGVTQTPRYLIKTRGQQVTLSCSPISGHRSVSWYQQTPGQGLQFLFEYFSETQRNKGNFPGRFSGRQFSNSRSEMNVSTLELGDSALYLCASGERAFRGNEQFFGPGTRLTVL.

This rearrangement joins TRBV7-9 to TRBJ2-5; D may be TRBD1 (6 bases). Trimming pared 1 base from V and 5 bases from J, leaving 14 bases between. The CDR3 runs 15 residues. Looked up from germline, CDR1 is SEHNR and CDR2 is FQNEAQ (reference sequence). The CDR3 sequence is CASSLERQVEETQYF. CDR3 DNA: TGTGCCAGCAGCTTAGAGAGACAGGTGGAGGAGACCCAGTACTTC.

V is TRBV5-1 and J is TRBJ2-7; TRBD1 matches at 7 bases. The CDR3 totals 15 residues. Germline V gene lookup returns CDR1 SGHRS and CDR2 YFSETQ. V shed 0 bases, J shed 5 bases, and the junction held 8 bases outside the gene matches. The CDR3, as DNA: TGCGCCAGCAGCTTGGGGACAGGCGAGTCCCACGAGCAGTACGTC. It specifies CASSLGTGESHEQYV.

This clone has more than one count but fewer than ten. The chain employs TRBV10-1 and TRBJ1-4, with D possibly being TRBD1 (5 bases). Between the trimmed V and J ends, which lost 5 bases and 8 bases, there was a span of 12 bases. This CDR3 comprises 13 residues. From germline, CDR1 is WNHNN and CDR2 SYGVQD (reference sequence). The CDR3 loop is CASSLGEEEKLFF. CDR3 bases: TGCGCCAGCAGTCTAGGGGAAGAAGAAAAACTGTTTTTT.

The rearrangement links TRBV5-1 to TRBJ2-7; 8 positions agree with TRBD2. CDR3 size: 13 residues. Germline V gene lookup returns CDR1 SGHRS and CDR2 YFSETQ. V was clipped by 7 bases and J by 6 bases; unmatched bases: 9. CDR3 sequence reads: CASSAGDVFEQYF. The CDR3 DNA sequence: TGCGCCAGCTCAGCGGGGGACGTCTTCGAGCAGTACTTC. The complete variable domain, with remaining parts taken from reference TRBV5-1 and TRBJ2-7, reads KAGVTQTPRYLIKTRGQQVTLSCSPISGHRSVSWYQQTPGQGLQFLFEYFSETQRNKGNFPGRFSGRQFSNSRSEMNVSTLELGDSALYLCASSAGDVFEQYFGPGTRLTVT.

The J gene is TRBJ2-2, the V gene TRBV5-4, with 8 positions matching TRBD2. The CDR3 has 15 amino acids. V lost 0 bases, J lost 6 bases, and 4 bases stayed unmatched. Per germline, CDR1 SGHNT and CDR2 YYREEE (reference sequence). CDR3 amino acids: CASSLGGLVAGELFF. CDR3 nucleotides: TGTGCCAGCAGCTTGGGGGGACTAGTAGCCGGGGAGCTGTTTTTT.

The chain recombines TRBV18 with TRBJ2-1; D unclear. Germline V CDR1 and CDR2: KGHSH, LQKENI. The CDR3 is 13 residues long. V was trimmed by 0 bases and J by 6 bases, leaving 6 bases between them. The CDR3 loop reads CASSPPSSNEQFF. The CDR3 DNA follows: TGTGCCAGCTCACCACCGTCTAGCAATGAGCAGTTCTTC.

This clone was seen a handful of times. This rearrangement joins TRBV7-2 to TRBJ2-2; 7 positions agree with TRBD2. The germline gives CDR1 SGHTA, CDR2 FQGNSA. This CDR3 has 13 residues. J gave up 9 bases and V 5 bases, and 6 bases lay outside the gene matches. CDR3 in amino acids: CASSRSRERELFF. The CDR3, as DNA: TGTGCCAGCAGCCGCTCGCGGGAGAGGGAGCTGTTTTTT.

The sample holds a few counts of this clone. The CDR3 DNA is TGTGCCACCAGCAGGGCCGGACAGGGCTATGGCTACACCTTC. Protein: CATSRAGQGYGYTF. The rearrangement joins TRBV15 to TRBJ1-2; 8 bases are a match to TRBD1. The CDR3 has 14 residues. With V trimmed by 3 bases and J by 4 bases, 4 bases remained unmatched. Looked up from germline, CDR1 is LNHNV and CDR2 is YYDKDF (reference sequence).

This clone came up a few times. The genes are TRBV30 and TRBJ2-7; D not certain. Between the trimmed V and J ends, which lost 0 bases and 4 bases, there was a span of 13 bases. The length of the CDR3 is 14 residues. Germline CDR1 is GTSNPN and CDR2 is SVGIG (reference sequence). The CDR3 reads CAWSVSAGLYEQYF. The CDR3 nucleotides are TGTGCCTGGAGTGTATCTGCAGGCCTATACGAGCAGTACTTC.

This clone was seen a handful of times. This rearrangement joins TRBV28 to TRBJ2-1; D possibly corresponds to TRBD2 (6 bases). Trimming cost V 11 bases and J 6 bases, with 14 bases left between them. The CDR3 sequence is 12 residues long. Per the germline V gene, CDR1 is MDHEN and CDR2 is SYDVKM. CDR3 sequence reads: CAVSGPSNEQFF. CDR3 bases: TGTGCCGTTAGCGGACCCTCCAATGAGCAGTTCTTC. The whole variable domain, filled in from reference TRBV28 and TRBJ2-1, reads DVKVTQSSRYLVKRTGEKVFLECVQDMDHENMFWYRQDPGLGLRLIYFSYDVKMKEKGDIPEGYSVSREKKERFSLILESASTNQTSMYLCAVSGPSNEQFFGPGTRLTVL.

This clone was seen a handful of times. This sequence joins TRBV7-9 and TRBJ1-2, with 9 bases that match TRBD1. Germline values: CDR1 SEHNR, CDR2 FQNEAQ (reference sequence). The length of the CDR3 is 14 residues. The J segment lost 3 bases and the V segment lost 5 bases, leaving 4 bases of the junction unmatched. The CDR3 here is CASSGQGSYYGYTF. The CDR3 bases are TGTGCCAGCAGCGGACAGGGGTCTTACTATGGCTACACCTTC.

The chain links TRBV28 to TRBJ1-5, with TRBD1 as a possible D gene (6 bases). V dropped 6 bases and J dropped 6 bases, with 12 bases sitting between them. The CDR3 spans 13 residues. Germline CDR1 is MDHEN and CDR2 is SYDVKM. The CDR3 spells CASRRGGSQPQHF. The DNA for the CDR3 is TGTGCCAGCAGAAGGGGGGGCAGTCAGCCCCAGCATTTT.

The chain couples TRBV5-1 to TRBJ2-5; D possibly corresponds to TRBD1 (6 bases). CDR3 length: 13 residues. Trimming removed 4 bases at V and 5 bases at J, with 12 bases between. Germline CDR1 SGHRS, CDR2 YFSETQ. The CDR3 loop is CASSDRPQETQYF. CDR3 bases: TGCGCCAGCAGCGACAGGCCCCAGGAGACCCAGTACTTC.

In its sample, this clone was seen a few times. This rearrangement joins TRBV19 to TRBJ2-1, with 7 positions matching TRBD1. With 3 bases clipped from V and 2 bases from J, the junction kept 13 bases outside the gene matches. The CDR3 has 18 amino acids. CDR1 LNHDA and CDR2 SQIVND come from the germline V gene (reference sequence). The CDR3 sequence is CASSIADRFRPTYNEQFF. The CDR3 coding sequence is TGTGCCAGTAGTATCGCGGACAGGTTTCGTCCCACCTACAATGAGCAGTTCTTC.

J is TRBJ2-5 and V is TRBV18, with D possibly TRBD2 on 6 matching bases. The J call is uncertain, as TRBJ2-7 better fits the DNA end. The CDR3 consists of 13 residues. Germline CDR1 and CDR2: KGHSH and LQKENI. DNA of the CDR3: TGTGCCAGCTCACCTGCTAGCGACTACGAGCAGTACTTC. This translates into CASSPASDYEQYF.

The rearrangement links TRBV28 to TRBJ2-7; D may be TRBD1 (5 bases). Germline assignment: CDR1 MDHEN and CDR2 SYDVKM. V was pared by 6 bases and J by 1 base, with 16 bases between. This CDR3 is 15 amino acids long. The CDR3 sequence: CASRRRGGGSYEQYF. The CDR3 nucleotides read TGTGCCAGCAGACGAAGGGGCGGCGGTTCCTACGAGCAGTACTTC.

This clone was seen a few times. As DNA, the CDR3 is TGTGCCAGCAGCGTATACTTAGCGGGAGGGATCACAGATACGCAGTATTTT. It translates to CASSVYLAGGITDTQYF. The rearrangement joins TRBV9 to TRBJ2-3; 11 bases fit TRBD2. J was trimmed by 2 bases and V by 1 base; bases with no gene match: 6. The germline gives CDR1 SGDLS, CDR2 YYNGEE. The CDR3 is made up of 17 amino acids.

On this clone itself: The same CDR3 is also encoded by other DNA sequences in this sample. The gene calls are TRBV4-2 and TRBJ2-1, with D unresolved. The length of the CDR3 is 16 residues. The germline V gene has CDR1 LGHNA and CDR2 YNFKEQ. V was trimmed by 0 bases and J by 2 bases, leaving 11 bases between them. CDR3 coding DNA: TGTGCCAGCAGCCAAGACCCCGGAGCCCCCTACAATGAGCAGTTCTTC. Translating gives CASSQDPGAPYNEQFF.

This chain links TRBV7-2 with TRBJ2-7; D unclear. Looked up from germline, CDR1 is SGHTA and CDR2 is FQGNSA. The CDR3 loop spans 11 amino acids. V was cut by 4 bases and J by 4 bases, with 5 bases left in between. The CDR3 protein is CASSYQYEQYF. In nucleotides, the CDR3 is TGTGCCAGCAGCTATCAATACGAGCAGTACTTC.